Presented here are 21 T cell receptor beta chains from one specimen sequenced in a study of blood T cells in healthy people across ages. Primed by a sample-barcoded 5' primer and a J-beta primer mix, a second PCR proceeded for roughly 6 to 12 cycles. TCRdb processed the 5' RACE reads anew with MiXCR; each CDR3 protein has one entry. Found here are around 1,500,000 distinct CDR3 sequences, 40% to 50% of them singletons; the top ten hold approximately 7.9%. Sequencing used blood. These receptors all come from a woman in her late teens or twenties in good health.

J is TRBJ2-7 and V is TRBV29-1; TRBD1 agrees at 10 bases. The assigned J gene may be wrong: the sequence end matches TRBJ2-5 better. Germline CDR1 is SQVTM and CDR2 is ANQGSEA. The CDR3 is made up of 16 amino acids. CDR3 in DNA: TGCAGCGTCGGACAGGGGGACGAGGGGAGCCGAAAGACCCAGTACTTC. Residues: CSVGQGDEGSRKTQYF.

The chain uses TRBV12-3 or TRBV12-4 and TRBJ1-4; D is unresolved. The CDR3 is made up of 14 amino acids. Trimming took 5 bases from V and 7 from J, leaving 14 bases between them. The CDR3 loop is CASSVRAGSEKLFF. The CDR3 bases are TGTGCCAGCAGTGTTCGGGCGGGAAGTGAAAAACTGTTTTTT.

The chain is built from TRBV12-2 and TRBJ2-7; the table's D call, TRBD2, was not checked against the DNA. TRBV12-2 is marked as a pseudogene. The CDR3 is made up of 17 amino acids. CDR3 region: CASRPLHRRAGDYEQYF. The DNA for the CDR3 is TGTGCAAGTCGCCCACTCCACCGACGAGCGGGCGATTACGAGCAGTACTTC.

Points on this clonotype: Sequence at one end of the junction differs from germline and may be a read error. The J gene is TRBJ2-2, the V gene TRBV27; TRBD2 is a possible D gene (6 bases). Germline V CDR1 and CDR2: MNHEY, SMNVEV (reference sequence). The CDR3 runs to 16 residues. CDR3 sequence reads: CTSSPFSGSNTGELFF. Written as DNA, the CDR3 is TGTACCAGCAGTCCATTTAGCGGTTCGAACACCGGGGAGCTGTTTTTT.

This clonotype was observed a handful of times. This rearrangement joins TRBV2 to TRBJ2-5; no clear D. Germline V CDR1 and CDR2: SNHLY, FYNNEI. V lost 6 bases, J lost 7 bases, and 12 bases lay in between. This CDR3 region has 12 residues. The CDR3 region has the DNA TGTGCCAGCAGACCCCAACTGGGGACCCAGTACTTC. The encoded protein is CASRPQLGTQYF.

The chain employs TRBV6-1 and TRBJ2-4, with 8 positions matching TRBD2. The junction had 7 bases not matched to a gene; V was cut back by 2 bases and J by 7 bases. The CDR3 runs 15 residues. Germline V gene lookup returns CDR1 MNHNS and CDR2 SASEGT. CDR3 DNA: TGTGCCAGCAGTGAATCGGGGGGGGTCGGGAACATTCAGTACTTC. Its translation is CASSESGGVGNIQYF.

V and J are TRBV5-1 and TRBJ2-3; 7 bases align to TRBD2. This CDR3 has 17 residues. The ends lost 2 bases at V and 2 bases at J; junction bases unmatched: 11. Germline CDR1 is SGHRS and CDR2 is YFSETQ. The CDR3 nucleotides read TGCGCCAGCAGCTTTCCCCCCGCGGGGGTTGACACAGATACGCAGTATTTT. Translated, it gives CASSFPPAGVDTDTQYF.

The rearrangement joins TRBV7-9 to TRBJ2-7, with D hard to call. Germline V gene data show CDR1 as SEHNR and CDR2 as FQNEAQ (reference sequence). The CDR3 is made up of 15 amino acids. Trimming cost V 4 bases and J 2 bases, with 15 bases left between them. The CDR3 is CASSYSAHPAYEQYF. The CDR3, as DNA: TGTGCCAGCAGCTATTCAGCCCACCCAGCCTACGAGCAGTACTTC.

The J gene is TRBJ1-1, the V gene TRBV3-1; D is unclear. Germline CDR1 is LGHDT and CDR2 is YNNKEL (reference sequence). The V end was cut by 0 bases, the J end by 11 bases, with 10 bases between. The CDR3 has 12 amino acids. CDR3 DNA sequence: TGTGCCAGCAGCCAAGATGGCATGCGGGCTTTCTTT. Residues: CASSQDGMRAFF.

The sample holds a few counts of this clonotype. The genes are TRBV4-1 and TRBJ1-6; D is possibly TRBD1 (5 bases). From germline, CDR1 is MGHRA and CDR2 YSYEKL. The CDR3 has 16 residues. Trimming took 1 base from V and 4 from J, leaving 11 bases between them. CDR3 sequence: CASSQVRGRYNSPLHF. The CDR3 DNA sequence: TGCGCCAGCAGCCAAGTTCGGGGACGTTATAATTCACCCCTCCACTTT.

This clonotype occurred once. The chain has TRBV29-1 and TRBJ1-1; D call uncertain. CDR1 is SQVTM and CDR2 is ANQGSEA in the germline V gene. The CDR3 has 12 amino acids. Between the trimmed V and J ends, which lost 6 bases and 0 bases, there was a span of 8 bases. The CDR3 is CSVKVMNTEAFF. CDR3 bases: TGCAGCGTAAAAGTTATGAACACTGAAGCTTTCTTT.

The V call is TRBV25-1, the J call TRBJ2-1; 13 bases line up with TRBD2. Germline lookup yields CDR1 MGHDK and CDR2 SYGVNS. The CDR3 length is 16 residues. Unmatched junction bases numbered 2, after V lost 3 bases and J lost 3 bases. CDR3 sequence reads: CASSDGTSGIYNEQFF. The CDR3 DNA reads as TGTGCCAGCAGTGACGGGACTAGCGGGATCTACAATGAGCAGTTCTTC.

This clonotype was seen many times. V and J are TRBV29-1 and TRBJ2-5; the D is unclear. The closer fit of TRBJ2-7 to the DNA end suggests the J call may be wrong. Germline CDR1 and CDR2: SQVTM and ANQGSEA. The length of the CDR3 is 11 residues. CDR3 in DNA: TGCAGCGTGTCGGTAGTGAACGAGCAGTACTTC. Its protein is CSVSVVNEQYF.

The rearrangement joins TRBV28 to TRBJ2-3; 7 positions match TRBD1. CDR1 and CDR2 (germline): MDHEN, SYDVKM. The CDR3 length is 16 residues. The J segment lost 3 bases and the V segment lost 5 bases, leaving 11 bases of the junction unmatched. CDR3 DNA: TGTGCCAGCAGTACCCTCGGACAGGTCGTGACAGATACGCAGTATTTT. It yields the protein CASSTLGQVVTDTQYF.

The rearrangement uses TRBV5-1 and TRBJ1-4, with TRBD1 as a possible D gene (5 bases). The germline V gene has CDR1 SGHRS and CDR2 YFSETQ. Trimming removed 4 bases from V and 7 bases from J, with 14 bases in between. This CDR3 region has 14 residues. The CDR3 here is CASSNGRGSEKLFF. In nucleotides, the CDR3 is TGCGCCAGCAGCAATGGGAGGGGCAGTGAAAAACTGTTTTTT. Together with reference TRBV5-1 and TRBJ1-4, the CDR3 gives the full variable domain: KAGVTQTPRYLIKTRGQQVTLSCSPISGHRSVSWYQQTPGQGLQFLFEYFSETQRNKGNFPGRFSGRQFSNSRSEMNVSTLELGDSALYLCASSNGRGSEKLFFGSGTQLSVL.

This clonotype has a handful of counts. J is TRBJ2-7 and V is TRBV7-2, with 8 nucleotides matching TRBD1. CDR3 length: 14 residues. Germline loops: CDR1 SGHTA, CDR2 FQGNSA. Germline trimming cut 5 bases from V and 0 bases from J; bases unmatched to any gene: 3. In nucleotides, the CDR3 is TGTGCCAGCAGCCTGGACAGGGTCTCCTACGAGCAGTACTTC. Protein sequence: CASSLDRVSYEQYF.

On this clonotype itself: The germline gene is not matched at one end of the junction; a read error may be the cause. The chain uses TRBV3-1 and TRBJ2-3; D possibly corresponds to TRBD2 (6 bases). Germline V CDR1 and CDR2: LGHDT, YNNKEL (reference sequence). The CDR3 runs to 15 residues. The CDR3 nucleotides read TGTGCCAGTAGCCGTTCCGGGACTGGTCGGGATACGCAGTATTTT. It yields the protein CASSRSGTGRDTQYF.

The V and J genes are TRBV12-3 or TRBV12-4 and TRBJ2-3; TRBD2 aligns across 8 bases. V shed 5 bases, J shed 0 bases, and the junction held 7 bases outside the gene matches. The CDR3 sequence is 16 residues long. CDR3 in DNA: TGTGCCAGCAGTCTATCGGGGGGGTTAAGCACAGATACGCAGTATTTT. It codes for CASSLSGGLSTDTQYF.

The V gene is TRBV7-9, the J gene TRBJ1-1; no firm D call. The V gene's germline CDR1 is SEHNR and CDR2 FQNEAQ (reference sequence). Trimming stripped 5 bases from V and 11 bases from J, with 12 bases between. The CDR3 loop spans 11 amino acids. The CDR3 here is CASSPAVRAFF. The CDR3 DNA follows: TGTGCCAGCAGCCCCGCGGTCAGGGCTTTCTTT.

This clonotype has more than one count but fewer than ten. This chain connects TRBV6-5 to TRBJ1-1; D remains unclear. CDR1 is MNHEY, CDR2 SVGAGI, per germline. The CDR3 consists of 12 residues. With 5 bases removed from V and 0 bases from J, the gap between germline ends came to 4 bases. The CDR3 region is CASSNLNTEAFF. The CDR3 DNA follows: TGTGCCAGCAGTAATCTGAACACTGAAGCTTTCTTT.

The table lists this clonotype with many counts. V and J are TRBV19 and TRBJ1-5; D unclear. CDR3 length equals 15 residues. Per the germline V gene, CDR1 is LNHDA and CDR2 is SQIVND (reference sequence). Trimming left V 1 base short and J 1 base short, with 8 bases between. The CDR3 region is CASSIGSLSNQPQHF. Here the CDR3 DNA reads TGTGCCAGTAGTATAGGGTCATTAAGCAATCAGCCCCAGCATTTT.